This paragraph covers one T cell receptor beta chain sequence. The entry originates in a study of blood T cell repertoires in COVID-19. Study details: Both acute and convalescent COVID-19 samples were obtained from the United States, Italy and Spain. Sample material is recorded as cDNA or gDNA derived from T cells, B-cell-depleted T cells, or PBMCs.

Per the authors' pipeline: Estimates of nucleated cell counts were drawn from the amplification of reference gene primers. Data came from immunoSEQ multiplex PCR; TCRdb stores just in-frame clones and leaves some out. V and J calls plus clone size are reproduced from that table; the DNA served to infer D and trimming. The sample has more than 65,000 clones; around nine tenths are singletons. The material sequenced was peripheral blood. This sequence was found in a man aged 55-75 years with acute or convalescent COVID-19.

Here the CDR3 DNA reads TGTGCCAGCAGCCCCTATAAACAGGGAAACACTGAAGCTTTCTTT. The encoded protein is CASSPYKQGNTEAFF. The gene calls are TRBV11-2 and TRBJ1-1, with D maybe TRBD1 (6 bases). The germline gives CDR1 SGHAT, CDR2 FQNNGV. CDR3 length: 15 amino acids. With 5 bases removed from V and 2 bases from J, the gap between germline ends came to 15 bases.